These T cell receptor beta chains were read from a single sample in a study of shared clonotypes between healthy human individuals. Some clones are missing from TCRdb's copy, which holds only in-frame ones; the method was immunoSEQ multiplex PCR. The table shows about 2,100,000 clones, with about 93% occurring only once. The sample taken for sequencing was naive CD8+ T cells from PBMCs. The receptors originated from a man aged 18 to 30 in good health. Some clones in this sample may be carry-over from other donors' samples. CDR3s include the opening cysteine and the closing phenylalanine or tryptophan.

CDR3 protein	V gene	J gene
CSVTLPRDRAQEAFF	TRBV29-1	TRBJ1-1
CASSLGQGSYEQYF	TRBV27	TRBJ2-7
CASSVWDGSATQYF	TRBV9	TRBJ2-5
CASSADGGNTIYF	TRBV9	TRBJ1-3
CASSPVLGKEQFF	TRBV18	TRBJ2-1
CASGGREDEQFF	TRBV2	TRBJ2-1
CASSFGPNTGELFF	TRBV7-9	TRBJ2-2
CASSFMAPLDNEQFF	TRBV28	TRBJ2-1
CASSEAEYAFF	TRBV2	TRBJ1-1
CASSQVLLSGQLYNEQFF	TRBV4-3	TRBJ2-1
CASTTGSWETQYF	TRBV6-6	TRBJ2-5
CASSHRDSTYEQYF	TRBV11-2	TRBJ2-7
CAWSELRLSHEQYF	TRBV30	TRBJ2-7
CASSQFMNTEAFF	TRBV4-1	TRBJ1-1
CASSLAREGQGYEQYF	TRBV7-8	TRBJ2-7
CASSYWTVYEQYF	TRBV7-2	TRBJ2-7
CATSRRTGAGNTIYF	TRBV15	TRBJ1-3
CASSQGSADTETQYF	TRBV4-1	TRBJ2-5
CATSSSGFNEKLFF	TRBV15	TRBJ1-4
CSVVQTSGGYNEQFF	TRBV29-1	TRBJ2-1
CASSLRHSYNEQFF	TRBV27	TRBJ2-1
CASSGTENQPQHF	TRBV9	TRBJ1-5
CASSEGTSGSNEQFF	TRBV6-4	TRBJ2-1
CASRPPGQDLMNTEAFF	TRBV28	TRBJ1-1
CASSPRAFYGYTF	TRBV5-6	TRBJ1-2
CASSTGVGNTIYF	TRBV4-1	TRBJ1-3
CASTETGVNEKLFF	TRBV7-9	TRBJ1-4
CASSQGSGGTATNYGYTF	TRBV4-1	TRBJ1-2
CASSPWNTGELFF	TRBV7-3	TRBJ2-2
CSVVTGLGLYNEQFF	TRBV29-1	TRBJ2-1
CASSLDSGVEQFF	TRBV7-6	TRBJ2-1
CASSQDSRTSGEQYF	TRBV4-3	TRBJ2-7
CASTPDREGTNYGYTF	TRBV19	TRBJ1-2
CASSPGTSGSTDTQYF	TRBV9	TRBJ2-3
CASSLNSGSPYEQYF	TRBV27	TRBJ2-7
CASSSTDQPQHF	TRBV7-9	TRBJ1-5
CASSVISGDRHSYNEQFF	TRBV2	TRBJ2-1
CASSPLAGGTPDTQYF	TRBV7-2	TRBJ2-3
CASSQGYGSGDEQYF	TRBV4-2	TRBJ2-7
CASSLLLAGSTDTQYF	TRBV4-2	TRBJ2-3
CASSLATSGSYNEQFF	TRBV7-8	TRBJ2-1
CASSPPPRSGPNEQFF	TRBV28	TRBJ2-1
CAISDAGDEQFF	TRBV10-3	TRBJ2-1
CASSLLGQGYEQYF	TRBV27	TRBJ2-7
CASSPRSGDGNQPQHF	TRBV27	TRBJ1-5
CASTWREGYEQYF	TRBV6-1	TRBJ2-7
CASSHRRGKEAKNIQYF	TRBV27	TRBJ2-4
CASSPSSKSAYGYTF	TRBV9	TRBJ1-2
CASSLHEQFF	TRBV7-9	TRBJ2-1